Here is one TCR beta chain with its context. The entry originates in a study of blood T cell repertoires in COVID-19. The wider study: Acute and convalescent COVID-19 specimens originated in the United States, Italy and Spain.

V lost 6 bases to trimming and J lost 1 base, with 15 bases between them. In germline, CDR1 is MNHNY, CDR2 SVGAGI (reference sequence). The CDR3 is 15 residues long. Profiling relied on immunoSEQ multiplex PCR, and the TCRdb table lists in-frame clones only, not all of them. The table has fewer than 350,000 clones, about nine tenths seen once; the top ten hold about 5.2%. Participants came from about two dozen US areas, aged about 18 to 100 years. The sample was PBMCs or T cells enriched from blood (not recorded which). The source of this sequence is a man in his sixties who had recovered from COVID-19. V is TRBV6-6 and J is TRBJ1-1; weak D call: TRBD1 (6 bases). CDR3 nucleotides: TGTGCCAGCAGAGCCGGGACACTTCCGAACACTGAAGCTTTCTTT. Its translation is CASRAGTLPNTEAFF.